These 32 T cell receptor beta chains came from one sample sequenced in a study of persistence of HIV-infected CD4 T cells (dated by TCRdb to 2019 to 2021). These receptors lack a known antigen. The immunoSEQ hsTCRB assay version 4, run in survey mode, was used to sequence TCRbeta repertoires from genomic DNA. TCRdb took this table from immuneACCESS and kept in-frame rearrangements with V and J called. Such tables lack part of the clones; where checked against another copy, unresolved V genes explain under half of the gap, and the rest is unexplained. Present in this sample are roughly 13,000 clones, 60% to 80% of which were seen just once. 6.9% of the sample rests with the top ten. Sample treatment or condition, as interpreted from the label and publication: suppressive antiretroviral therapy. A pool of overlapping HIV-1 Gag 15-mer peptides, at around 1 ug per peptide per mL, was used to stimulate the cells. CD4+ T cells that responded were sorted based on upregulation of both CD40 ligand and CD69.

The starting material was CD4+ T cells sorted from PBMCs after roughly 20-hour stimulation, obtained from a patient who received antiretroviral therapy. The intended sense of this specimen's cell subset or site label: CD40L+CD69+ CD4 T cells responding to HIV-1 Gag peptides. These receptors were collected from an adult man with HIV who was CMV-seropositive.

The chain recombines TRBV5-5 with TRBJ1-1; D is undetermined. Trimming stripped 0 bases from V and 6 bases from J, with 12 bases between. This CDR3 region has 14 residues. CDR1 SGHKS and CDR2 YYEKEE come from the germline V gene (reference sequence). The CDR3 sequence: CASSLGGGVSEAFF. The CDR3 DNA is TGTGCCAGCAGCTTGGGGGGAGGAGTTTCTGAAGCTTTCTTT. Variable domain in full (rest from reference TRBV5-5 and TRBJ1-1): DAGVTQSPTHLIKTRGQQVTLRCSPISGHKSVSWYQQVLGQGPQFIFQYYEKEERGRGNFPDRFSARQFPNYSSELNVNALLLGDSALYLCASSLGGGVSEAFFGQGTRLTVV.

This clone was seen a few times. The chain links TRBV6-1 to TRBJ2-1; 8 nucleotides align to TRBD1. CDR3 length: 14 amino acids. Per germline, CDR1 MNHNS and CDR2 SASEGT. V dropped 5 bases and J dropped 4; count of bases not matched to a gene: 4. The CDR3 DNA sequence: TGTGCCAGCAGTCCGGGACAGGTTTACAATGAGCAGTTCTTC. This translates into CASSPGQVYNEQFF.

The chain employs TRBV6-5 and TRBJ1-5; TRBD1 matches at 7 bases. The trim removed 8 bases at V and 2 bases at J, leaving 9 bases unmatched. The germline V gene encodes CDR1 MNHEY and CDR2 SVGAGI. This CDR3 contains 15 residues. The CDR3 protein is CASQKGQTRNQPQHF. The CDR3 DNA reads TGTGCCAGCCAAAAGGGACAGACCCGCAATCAGCCCCAGCATTTT.

The rearrangement links TRBV10-3 to TRBJ2-4; maybe TRBD1 (5 bases). Per the germline V gene, CDR1 is ENHRY and CDR2 is SYGVKD. Trimming took 3 bases from V and 5 from J, leaving 8 bases between them. The CDR3 loop spans 13 amino acids. CDR3 sequence: CAISDLGENIQYF. DNA of the CDR3: TGTGCCATCAGTGATCTAGGGGAAAACATTCAGTACTTC.

This rearrangement joins TRBV9 to TRBJ2-2; D not resolved. The CDR3 contains 11 residues. CDR1 and CDR2 from the germline V gene are SGDLS and YYNGEE. V gave up 4 bases and J gave up 8 bases, with 6 bases separating them. In DNA form, the CDR3 reads TGTGCCAGCAGCAACCAAGGGGAGCTGTTTTTT. This sequence encodes CASSNQGELFF.

The V call is TRBV2, the J call TRBJ2-1; 7 nucleotides align to TRBD2. The CDR3 has 15 residues. CDR1 is SNHLY and CDR2 is FYNNEI in the germline V gene. CDR3 protein: CVSKGASGEDNEQFF. In DNA form, the CDR3 reads TGTGTCTCCAAGGGTGCTAGCGGAGAGGACAATGAGCAGTTCTTC.

This clone has only one observation. The CDR3 region has the DNA TGCGCCAGCAGCCAAGATCTGTGGGCCCCCGGGGCACAAGAGACCCAGTACTTC. It translates to CASSQDLWAPGAQETQYF. The chain uses TRBV4-1 and TRBJ2-5; D is tentatively TRBD1 or TRBD2 (5 bases each). The CDR3 spans 18 residues. Germline loops: CDR1 MGHRA, CDR2 YSYEKL. V was clipped by 0 bases and J by 2 bases, with 19 bases between them.

This rearrangement joins TRBV6-5 to TRBJ2-1, with 11 positions matching TRBD2. The CDR3 contains 15 residues. CDR1 is MNHEY, CDR2 SVGAGI, per germline. Trimming cost V 6 bases and J 4 bases; bases outside gene matches: 5. DNA of the CDR3: TGTGCCAGCAGCCGACTAGCGGGGAGGTACAATGAGCAGTTCTTC. It specifies CASSRLAGRYNEQFF.

This chain links TRBV30 with TRBJ2-7; D may match TRBD1 or TRBD2 (5 bases each). Germline V lookup: CDR1 GTSNPN, CDR2 SVGIG (reference sequence). The CDR3 runs to 16 residues. The V gene lost 0 bases and the J gene lost 2 bases, with 17 bases spanning the gap. DNA of the CDR3: TGTGCCTGGAGTGTATGGGGGACCGCGGCCGCCTACGAGCAGTACTTC. This sequence encodes CAWSVWGTAAAYEQYF.

This clone was seen a single time. The V call is TRBV3-1 (or the pseudogene TRBV3-2), the J call TRBJ1-1; tentative D call: TRBD1 (6 bases). Germline V gene sequence: CDR1 LGHDT, CDR2 YNNKEL (reference sequence). Trimming stripped 1 base from V and 0 bases from J, with 12 bases between. The length of the CDR3 is 16 residues. CDR3 loop: CASSQADRLLNTEAFF. The CDR3 region has the DNA TGTGCCAGCAGCCAAGCTGACAGGCTATTGAACACTGAAGCTTTCTTT.

This clone was counted once. V usage is TRBV15 and J usage is TRBJ1-2; D is undetermined. With 0 bases removed from V and 6 bases from J, the gap between germline ends came to 17 bases. CDR3 size: 16 residues. Germline V gives CDR1 LNHNV, CDR2 YYDKDF (reference sequence). The CDR3 nucleotides are TGTGCCACCAGCAGAGACCAAAAATGGAATGAAAATGGCTACACCTTC. The encoded protein is CATSRDQKWNENGYTF.

The rearrangement uses TRBV6-5 and TRBJ2-7, with 11 bases that match TRBD2. CDR3 length equals 14 residues. Per germline, CDR1 MNHEY and CDR2 SVGAGI. The trim removed 6 bases at V and 6 bases at J, leaving 7 bases unmatched. CDR3 DNA: TGTGCCAGCAGCAAGGGACTAGCGGTTGTCGAGCAGTACTTC. This translates into CASSKGLAVVEQYF.

This chain uses TRBV6-5 with TRBJ1-1; 8 bases agree with TRBD1. This CDR3 is 12 amino acids long. Germline loops: CDR1 MNHEY, CDR2 SVGAGI. V shed 8 bases and J 5 bases; nucleotides not matched to a gene: 4. CDR3 coding DNA: TGTGCCAGCGGACAGGGTAATACTGAAGCTTTCTTT. This sequence encodes CASGQGNTEAFF.

The genes are TRBV5-4 and TRBJ2-7; TRBD1 matches 7 bases. Germline V gene sequence: CDR1 SGHNT, CDR2 YYREEE (reference sequence). V gave up 3 bases and J gave up 6 bases; unmatched junction bases: 6. The CDR3 has 13 amino acids. CDR3 loop: CASSSGGSREQYF. CDR3 nucleotide sequence: TGTGCCAGCAGCTCAGGGGGTTCTCGCGAGCAGTACTTC.

The chain uses TRBV5-6 and TRBJ1-1, with D possibly being TRBD1 (5 bases). The CDR3 runs 15 residues. Germline-derived CDR1 and CDR2 are SGHDT and YYEEEE. Trimming cost V 4 bases and J 1 base, with 14 bases left between them. The CDR3 protein is CASSPGPTENTEAFF. In DNA form, the CDR3 reads TGTGCCAGCAGCCCTGGCCCGACAGAGAACACTGAAGCTTTCTTT.

By share of the sample, this clone is large. This chain links TRBV30 with TRBJ1-5; unclear D gene. Germline assignment: CDR1 GTSNPN and CDR2 SVGIG (reference sequence). This CDR3 has 14 amino acids. V was shortened by 2 bases and J by 5 bases, with 13 bases between the two germline ends. DNA for the CDR3: TGTGCCTGGAGTCCTACGAACTTACATCAGCCCCAGCATTTT. It codes for CAWSPTNLHQPQHF.

The genes are TRBV29-1 and TRBJ2-3; D assignment may be TRBD1 or TRBD2 (5 bases each). The V gene lost 4 bases and the J gene lost 0 bases, with 11 bases spanning the gap. CDR1 and CDR2 (germline): SQVTM, ANQGSEA. The CDR3 runs 14 residues. CDR3 sequence reads: CSVAGTVSTDTQYF. Here the CDR3 DNA reads TGCAGCGTTGCAGGGACGGTTAGCACAGATACGCAGTATTTT.

This clone was recorded a few times. This chain connects TRBV7-2 to TRBJ2-3, with D unresolved. Germline assignment: CDR1 SGHTA and CDR2 FQGNSA. V dropped 6 bases and J dropped 8 bases, with 12 bases sitting between them. This CDR3 has 12 amino acids. The CDR3 loop is CASSSGYGTQYF. CDR3 coding DNA: TGTGCCAGCAGTTCCGGGTACGGTACGCAGTATTTT. Complete variable domain (other parts from reference TRBV7-2 and TRBJ2-3): GAGVSQSPSNKVTEKGKDVELRCDPISGHTALYWYRQSLGQGLEFLIYFQGNSAPDKSGLPSDRFSAERTGGSVSTLTIQRTQQEDSAVYLCASSSGYGTQYFGPGTRLTVL.

This clone was seen a single time. The rearrangement links TRBV2 to TRBJ2-5, with 7 bases aligning to TRBD2. The CDR3 is 11 residues long. Germline assignment: CDR1 SNHLY and CDR2 FYNNEI. The CDR3 loop reads CVTMGGETQYF. The CDR3 coding sequence is TGTGTCACCATGGGGGGGGAGACCCAGTACTTC. The entire variable domain, with the rest obtained from reference TRBV2 and TRBJ2-5, is as follows: EPEVTQTPSHQVTQMGQEVILRCVPISNHLYFYWYRQILGQKVEFLVSFYNNEISEKSEIFDDQFSVERPDGSNFTLKIRSTKLEDSAMYFCVTMGGETQYFGPGTRLLVL.

The chain couples TRBV3-1 (or the pseudogene TRBV3-2) to TRBJ2-3; D is undetermined. V was trimmed by 1 base and J by 6 bases, leaving 11 bases between them. The V gene's germline CDR1 is LGHDT and CDR2 YNNKEL (reference sequence). This CDR3 is built from 14 residues. CDR3 in amino acids: CASSQVLRSDTQYF. The CDR3 region has the DNA TGTGCCAGCAGCCAAGTCCTTCGTTCGGATACGCAGTATTTT.

This chain uses TRBV19 with TRBJ1-2, with 8 bases fitting TRBD1. J was trimmed by 3 bases and V by 5 bases; bases with no gene match: 11. Germline assignment: CDR1 LNHDA and CDR2 SQIVND (reference sequence). The CDR3 is 16 amino acids. The CDR3 protein is CASSPGGQGGDYGYTF. In DNA form, the CDR3 reads TGTGCCAGTAGTCCCGGAGGACAGGGTGGTGACTATGGCTACACCTTC.

V usage is TRBV5-5 and J usage is TRBJ1-2, with 10 bases lining up with TRBD1. There are 16 residues in the CDR3. V shed 1 base, J shed 4 bases, and the junction held 7 bases outside the gene matches. CDR1 is SGHKS and CDR2 is YYEKEE in the germline V gene (reference sequence). The CDR3 loop is CASSLHGTGVGYGYTF. DNA of the CDR3: TGTGCCAGCAGCTTGCATGGGACAGGGGTTGGCTATGGCTACACCTTC.

V and J are TRBV6-5 and TRBJ2-3, with a weak D call TRBD1 (6 bases). Trimming cost V 6 bases and J 5 bases, with 15 bases left between them. This CDR3 region has 14 residues. Germline CDR1 and CDR2: MNHEY and SVGAGI. CDR3: CASSGQFMLDTQYF. CDR3 in DNA: TGTGCCAGCAGCGGACAGTTTATGTTAGATACGCAGTATTTT.

This sequence joins TRBV5-1 and TRBJ1-1; D ambiguous. V lost 0 bases, J lost 5 bases, and 14 bases lay in between. CDR1 is SGHRS, CDR2 YFSETQ, per germline. The CDR3 totals 15 residues. CDR3 sequence (DNA): TGCGCCAGCAGCTTGGGAGTCTTACTGCAAACTGAAGCTTTCTTT. Residues: CASSLGVLLQTEAFF.

The gene calls are TRBV7-8 and TRBJ2-1; a possible D gene is TRBD1 (5 bases). In germline, CDR1 is SGHVS, CDR2 FQNEAQ. V lost 6 bases to trimming and J lost 10 bases, with 16 bases between them. The CDR3 contains 13 residues. For the CDR3, the DNA is TGTGCCAGCAGGCGGACCGACAGTCACGAGCAGTTCTTC. Encoded protein: CASRRTDSHEQFF.

The CDR3 DNA follows: TGTGCCAGCAGCCACAGGGCTACTAGAGCTTTCTTT. Protein sequence: CASSHRATRAFF. The rearrangement joins TRBV3-1 (or the pseudogene TRBV3-2) to TRBJ1-1; maybe TRBD1 (5 bases). Deletions cut 3 bases from V and 10 bases from J, with 12 bases between. The CDR3 has 12 residues. Germline loops: CDR1 LGHDT, CDR2 YNNKEL (reference sequence).

The chain uses TRBV28 and TRBJ1-2, with D tentatively TRBD1 (5 bases). Germline CDR1 is MDHEN and CDR2 is SYDVKM. This CDR3 contains 10 residues. The CDR3 here is CCSGGYGYTF. The DNA of the CDR3 is TGTTGCTCCGGGGGCTATGGCTACACCTTC.

By proportion, this clone is medium-sized. The same CDR3 also results from other DNA sequences found in this sample. The rearrangement links TRBV5-1 to TRBJ1-5; D is unclear. The CDR3 is made up of 13 amino acids. The germline V gene has CDR1 SGHRS and CDR2 YFSETQ. The V and J ends lost 0 bases and 5 bases respectively, with 6 bases between them. CDR3 in DNA: TGCGCCAGCAGCTTGGGCCGGGATCAGCCCCAGCATTTT. Its protein product is CASSLGRDQPQHF.

Within the sample, this clone is medium-sized. This chain links TRBV7-2 with TRBJ2-2; D may match TRBD1 or TRBD2 (5 bases each). The CDR3 has 18 amino acids. Trimming removed 8 bases at V and 6 bases at J, with 28 bases between. CDR1 and CDR2 from the germline V gene are SGHTA and FQGNSA. CDR3 nucleotide sequence: TGTGCCAGCGAAAAACGGCGAGGGTCCGGGGCCAAGCCCGGGGAGCTGTTTTTT. Protein sequence: CASEKRRGSGAKPGELFF.

The genes are TRBV10-1 and TRBJ2-2, with 7 bases that match TRBD2. Germline V CDR1 and CDR2: WNHNN, SYGVQD (reference sequence). Trimming took 0 bases from V and 7 from J; bases not matched to a gene: 14. This CDR3 comprises 18 residues. The CDR3 spells CASSESTLWEGPNGELFF. CDR3 nucleotide sequence: TGCGCCAGCAGTGAGTCGACGTTGTGGGAGGGCCCAAACGGGGAGCTGTTTTTT.

V is TRBV7-9 and J is TRBJ2-3, with D perhaps TRBD2 (7 bases). Trimming removed 7 bases at V and 0 bases at J, with 17 bases between. Germline V gene sequence: CDR1 SEHNR, CDR2 FQNEAQ (reference sequence). This CDR3 has 16 amino acids. CDR3 bases: TGTGCCAGCAAAGACGGGCGGGGGCCCAGCACAGATACGCAGTATTTT. Its protein is CASKDGRGPSTDTQYF.

The chain uses TRBV2 and TRBJ1-1; tentatively, D is TRBD1 (5 bases). V was pared by 1 base and J by 4 bases, with 13 bases between. The CDR3 loop spans 15 amino acids. From germline, CDR1 is SNHLY and CDR2 FYNNEI. The CDR3 loop is CASSEGAGRRTEAFF. The CDR3 bases are TGTGCCAGCAGTGAAGGGGCAGGGAGACGCACTGAAGCTTTCTTT.